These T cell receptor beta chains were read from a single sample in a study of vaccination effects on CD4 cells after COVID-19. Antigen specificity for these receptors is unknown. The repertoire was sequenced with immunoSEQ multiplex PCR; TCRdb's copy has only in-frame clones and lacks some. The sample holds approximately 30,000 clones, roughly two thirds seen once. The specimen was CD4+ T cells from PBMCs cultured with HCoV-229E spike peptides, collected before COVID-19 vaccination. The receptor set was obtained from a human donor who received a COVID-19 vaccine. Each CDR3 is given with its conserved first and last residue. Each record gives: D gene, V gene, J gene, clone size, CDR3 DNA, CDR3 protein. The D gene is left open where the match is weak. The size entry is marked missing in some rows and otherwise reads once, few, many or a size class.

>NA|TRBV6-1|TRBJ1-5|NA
TGTGCCAGCAGTGAACGGCGGGGCAATCAGCCCCAGCATTTT
CASSERRGNQPQHF
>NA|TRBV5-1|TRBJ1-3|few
TGCGCCAGCAGCTTGACCTTCTCTGGAAACACCATATATTTT
CASSLTFSGNTIYF
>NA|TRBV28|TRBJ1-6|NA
TGTGCCAGCGTCGCAATGCGCCCCGGGGGTCCCCTCCACTTT
CASVAMRPGGPLHF
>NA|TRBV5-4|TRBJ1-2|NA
TGTGCCAGCAGCTTAGGGGGACAAGCCTATGGCTACACCTTC
CASSLGGQAYGYTF
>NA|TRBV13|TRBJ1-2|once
TGTGCCAGCAGCCCAGGACAGAACTATGGCTACACCTTC
CASSPGQNYGYTF
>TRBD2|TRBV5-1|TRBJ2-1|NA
TGCGCCAGCAGGAGCGGGGGGGCGTACAATGAGCAGTTCTTC
CASRSGGAYNEQFF
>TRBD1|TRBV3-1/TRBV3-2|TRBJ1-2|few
TGTGCCAGCAGCCACGAGCCAGGGGGTGGCTACACCTTC
CASSHEPGGGYTF
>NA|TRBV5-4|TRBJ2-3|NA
TGTGCCAGCAGCTTGGGGACGGGACTCTCCCCAGATACGCAGTATTTT
CASSLGTGLSPDTQYF
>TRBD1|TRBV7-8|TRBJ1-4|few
TGTGCCAGCAGCTTAGTAAGGGGGCCGTCAAATGAAAAACTGTTTTTT
CASSLVRGPSNEKLFF
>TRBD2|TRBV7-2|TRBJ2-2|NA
TGTGCCAGCAGCTTAACCAGCGGGGGGGCCGGGGAGCTGTTTTTT
CASSLTSGGAGELFF
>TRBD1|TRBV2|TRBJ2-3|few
TGTGCCAGCAGTAACGACAGGGGAATCACAGATACGCAGTATTTT
CASSNDRGITDTQYF
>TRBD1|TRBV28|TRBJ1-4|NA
TGTGCCAGCAGTTTTCACACCGGGACAGGGGGCGAAAAACTGTTTTTT
CASSFHTGTGGEKLFF
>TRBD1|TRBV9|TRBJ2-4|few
TGTGCCAGCAGCTCCCGGGACAGTATGAACATTCAGTACTTC
CASSSRDSMNIQYF
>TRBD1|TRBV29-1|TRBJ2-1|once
TGCAGCGCCTTGAGGACAGGGCCCGTCTACAATGAGCAGTTCTTC
CSALRTGPVYNEQFF
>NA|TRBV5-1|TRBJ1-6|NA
TGCGCCAGCAGCTTGGATGCCAGGGTTGATTCACCCCTCCACTTT
CASSLDARVDSPLHF
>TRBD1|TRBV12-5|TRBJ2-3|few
TGTGCTAGTTCGCTCGGGACAGGGGTTTTTACAGATACGCAGTATTTT
CASSLGTGVFTDTQYF
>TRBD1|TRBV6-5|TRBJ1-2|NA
TGTGCCAGCAGGCCGGGACAGAACTATGGCTACACCTTC
CASRPGQNYGYTF
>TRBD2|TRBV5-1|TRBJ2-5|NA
TGCGCCAGCAGCTTGGAACCGGGAGGAACAGGCGAGACCCAGTACTTC
CASSLEPGGTGETQYF
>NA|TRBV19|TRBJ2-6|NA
TGTGCCAGTAGTATTCAGGGCAAAACCTCTGGGGCCAACGTCCTGACTTTC
CASSIQGKTSGANVLTF
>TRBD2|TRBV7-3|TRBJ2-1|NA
TGTGCCAGCAGCCGGAGCGGGGGGGCCTACAATGAGCAGTTCTTC
CASSRSGGAYNEQFF
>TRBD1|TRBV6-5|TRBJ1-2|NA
TGTGCCAGCAGGGAGGGGGCGGCAGATGGCTACACCTTC
CASREGAADGYTF
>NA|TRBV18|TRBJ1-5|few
TGTGCCAGCTCACCATCCACGTTGGAGCCCCAGCATTTT
CASSPSTLEPQHF
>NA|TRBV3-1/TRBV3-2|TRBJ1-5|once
TGTGCCAGCAGCCAAGGGACGGGTAGCAGTCAGCCCCAGCATTTT
CASSQGTGSSQPQHF
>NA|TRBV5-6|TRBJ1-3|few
TGTGCCAGCAGCTTGGACAGCTTCTCTGGAAACACCATATATTTT
CASSLDSFSGNTIYF
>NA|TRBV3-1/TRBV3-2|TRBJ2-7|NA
TGTGCCAGCAGCCAAGGACCACTAGTAGGAGGTGCGCAGTACTTC
CASSQGPLVGGAQYF
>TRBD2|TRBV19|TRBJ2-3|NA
TGTGCCAGTAGTATTACGCCGAGCGGGAGGGCCACAGATACGCAGTATTTT
CASSITPSGRATDTQYF
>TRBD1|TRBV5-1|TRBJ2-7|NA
TGCGCCAGCAGCCTCGGGACAGGACCCTACGAGCAGTACTTC
CASSLGTGPYEQYF
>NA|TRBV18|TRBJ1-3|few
TGTGCCAGCTCACCCCAACAGGGTCGCTCTGGAAACACCATATATTTT
CASSPQQGRSGNTIYF
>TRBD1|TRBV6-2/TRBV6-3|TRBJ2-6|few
TGTGCCAGCAGTTCCCCTCGACAGGGTCTAAGTGGGGCCAACGTCCTGACTTTC
CASSSPRQGLSGANVLTF
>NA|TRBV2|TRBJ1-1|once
TGTGCCAGCAGTGAGAACAGGGACACTGAAGCTTTCTTT
CASSENRDTEAFF
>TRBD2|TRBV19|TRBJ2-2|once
TGTGCCAGTAGTATACCTGGCGGGAGGATGGCGAACACCGGGGAGCTGTTTTTT
CASSIPGGRMANTGELFF
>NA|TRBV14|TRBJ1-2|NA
TGTGCCAGCAGCCAGCGGACAGCTTATGGCTACACCTTC
CASSQRTAYGYTF
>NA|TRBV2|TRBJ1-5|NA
TGTGCCAGCAGTCCGGACCTGTTCGGTGGCAATCAGCCCCAGCATTTT
CASSPDLFGGNQPQHF
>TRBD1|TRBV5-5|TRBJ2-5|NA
TGTGCCAGCAGCGATAGACAGGGGGGGAGAGAGACCCAGTACTTC
CASSDRQGGRETQYF
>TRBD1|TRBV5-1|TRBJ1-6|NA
TGCGCCAGCAGATCGACAGGGGCCGAATCACCCCTCCACTTT
CASRSTGAESPLHF
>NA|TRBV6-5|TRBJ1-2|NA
TGTGCCAGCAGTCGTACAGGCTTCTATGGCTACACCTTC
CASSRTGFYGYTF
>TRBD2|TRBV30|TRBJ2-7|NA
TGTGCCTGGAGCTTCATGACTAGCGGGCGGACCTACGAGCAGTACTTC
CAWSFMTSGRTYEQYF
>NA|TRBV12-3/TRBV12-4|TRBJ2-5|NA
TGTGCCAGCACCCAGGGCGGTGGAGACCAGTACTTC
CASTQGGGDQYF
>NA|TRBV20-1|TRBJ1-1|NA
TGCAGTGTAGGCAGCAGGGAAGCTTTCTTT
CSVGSREAFF
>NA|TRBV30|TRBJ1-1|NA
TGTGCCACAGAGGGGTGGAGCACTGAAGCTTTCTTT
CATEGWSTEAFF
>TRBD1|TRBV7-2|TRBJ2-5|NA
TGTGCCAGCAGCCAAGGGGGCGAGACCCAGTACTTC
CASSQGGETQYF
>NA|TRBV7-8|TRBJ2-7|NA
TGTGCCAGCAGCGGCCCTACCAGGGGTTTGAGTCAGTACGAGCAGTACTTC
CASSGPTRGLSQYEQYF
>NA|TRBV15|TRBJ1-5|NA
TGTGCCACCAGCAGAGACCAGGGGATTAGCAATCAGCCCCAGCATTTT
CATSRDQGISNQPQHF
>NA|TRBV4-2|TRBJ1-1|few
TGTGCCAGCAGCCAAGACACCCGGGGCACTGAAGCTTTCTTT
CASSQDTRGTEAFF
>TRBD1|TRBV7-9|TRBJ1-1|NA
TGTGCCAGCCGTTCTAGGGAGGGGGCTCTACGGGCTGAAGCTTTCTTT
CASRSREGALRAEAFF
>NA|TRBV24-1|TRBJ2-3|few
TGTGCCACCAGTGATCCCTCACCTGTAGATACGCAGTATTTT
CATSDPSPVDTQYF
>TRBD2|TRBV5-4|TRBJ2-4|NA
TGTGCCAGCAGCACCCGGACTAGCGGCGAAAACATTCAGTACTTC
CASSTRTSGENIQYF
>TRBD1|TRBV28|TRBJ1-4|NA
TGTGCCAGCAGCCCCGTGAGGGACAGGGGGCTACTTAGTGAAAAACTGTTTTTT
CASSPVRDRGLLSEKLFF
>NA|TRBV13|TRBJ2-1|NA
TGTGCCAGCAGACTAGGACGCGACTACAATGAGCAGTTCTTC
CASRLGRDYNEQFF
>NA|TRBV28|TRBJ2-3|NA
TGTGCCAGCACCAAAGTCGTGGGGGGCGGGGATACGCAGTATTTT
CASTKVVGGGDTQYF
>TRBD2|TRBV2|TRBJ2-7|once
TGTGCCAGCAGTGTAACTAGCGAGGGGTACGAGCAGTACTTC
CASSVTSEGYEQYF
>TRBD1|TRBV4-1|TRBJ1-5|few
TGCGCCAGCAGCCAAGATGGGGGCAGGGGGCGAAATCAGCCCCAGCATTTT
CASSQDGGRGRNQPQHF
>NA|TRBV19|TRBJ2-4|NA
TGTGCCAGTAGTATATCGAGGAACCTAGCCAAAAACATTCAGTACTTC
CASSISRNLAKNIQYF
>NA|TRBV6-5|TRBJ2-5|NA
TGTGCCAGCAGTCGGGCCCAGGGGCAAGAGACCCAGTACTTC
CASSRAQGQETQYF
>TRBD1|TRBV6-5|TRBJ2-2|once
TGTGCCAGCAGTACCGACAGGGCGTCCGGGGAGCTGTTTTTT
CASSTDRASGELFF
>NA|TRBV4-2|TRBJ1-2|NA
TGTGCCAGCAGCCAAGATCCTTCGAGGGGAGCAGTAGAGGGCTACACCTTC
CASSQDPSRGAVEGYTF
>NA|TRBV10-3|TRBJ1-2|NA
TGTGCCATCAGTGAGATCGGGGGAAATGGCTACACCTTC
CAISEIGGNGYTF
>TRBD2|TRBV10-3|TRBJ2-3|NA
TGTGCCATCAGTTCAGGGACTAGCGGGACCAGCACAGATACGCAGTATTTT
CAISSGTSGTSTDTQYF